This T cell receptor beta chain was identified during a study of spatial heterogeneity in lung cancer. Study-level background: Matched bulk RNA-seq gave a T cell module score that correlated strongly with tumor-region TCR transcript counts.

TCRdb fed the 5' RACE reads into MiXCR, producing one record per CDR3 protein. The top ten clones hold roughly 60% of a sample with about 2,800 distinct CDR3 sequences, less than 65% of them seen once. Sample time point: sample taken at primary tumor resection. Unsorted samples of tumor, nontumor lung or frozen PBMC had their whole RNA sequenced. V lost 5 bases and J lost 2, with 20 bases in between. The length of the CDR3 is 17 residues. From germline, CDR1 is SGHNT and CDR2 YENEEA. A remark on this clonotype: Antigen: not known.

Study observations and caveats: Quantities of ubiquitous and regional expanded TCRs paralleled ubiquitous and regional nonsynonymous mutations, respectively. One measure, the expanded intratumoral alpha and beta TCR count, tracked tumor mutation counts.

V is TRBV11-3 and J is TRBJ2-3; the D gene is possibly TRBD2 (6 bases). The source is a male donor with early-stage non-small cell lung cancer. Sequencing was performed on lung tumor tissue, taken at surgery. In DNA, the CDR3 is TGTGCCAGCAGCCCCGGTATGGGACTCAGGACCACAGATACGCAGTATTTT. This encodes CASSPGMGLRTTDTQYF.